Shown below are 23 T cell receptor beta chains from a single sample sequenced in a study of T cell changes during pregnancy in multiple sclerosis. Only in-frame clones appear in the TCRdb table, and some are missing; sequencing was by immunoSEQ multiplex PCR. The sample carries 40,000 to 50,000 clones, 94% recorded once. The source material was CD4+ T cells from peripheral blood mononuclear cells, sampled in the third trimester of pregnancy. All receptors derive from a female donor with multiple sclerosis, enrolled in a pregnancy study.

V is TRBV10-1 and J is TRBJ2-1, with TRBD1 matching over 7 bases. The trim removed 6 bases at V and 6 bases at J, leaving 11 bases unmatched. CDR3 length equals 15 residues. The germline gives CDR1 WNHNN, CDR2 SYGVQD (reference sequence). Here the CDR3 DNA reads TGCGCCAGCAGCGTACCGGGACAGCTGCCCAATGAGCAGTTCTTC. Translating it yields CASSVPGQLPNEQFF.

The chain employs TRBV11-3 and TRBJ1-3; TRBD1 is a possible D gene (5 bases). Between the trimmed V and J ends, which lost 5 bases and 0 bases, there was a span of 11 bases. CDR1 and CDR2 from the germline V gene are SGHNT and YENEEA. The CDR3 loop spans 15 amino acids. The CDR3 is CASSRDTGSGNTIYF. For the CDR3, the DNA is TGTGCCAGCAGCCGAGACACAGGCTCTGGAAACACCATATATTTT.

The chain recombines TRBV19 with TRBJ1-5; possibly TRBD1 for D (6 bases). Trimming removed 5 bases at V and 3 bases at J, with 23 bases between. CDR1 LNHDA and CDR2 SQIVND come from the germline V gene (reference sequence). The CDR3 contains 18 residues. The CDR3 DNA reads as TGTGCCAGTAGTCCCAATCGGGGTTCTGGGGGCCTCAATCAGCCCCAGCATTTT. It is translated as CASSPNRGSGGLNQPQHF.

V is TRBV28 and J is TRBJ1-3; D gene ambiguous. Germline values: CDR1 MDHEN, CDR2 SYDVKM. The CDR3 runs to 13 residues. V lost 7 bases, J lost 2 bases, and 9 bases lay in between. Here the CDR3 reads CASTQEAGNTIYF. CDR3 DNA: TGTGCCAGCACCCAGGAAGCTGGAAACACCATATATTTT.

This chain links TRBV6-5 with TRBJ2-3, with D unresolved. V lost 3 bases to trimming and J lost 1 base, with 11 bases between them. The CDR3 length is 15 residues. In germline, CDR1 is MNHEY, CDR2 SVGAGI. The CDR3 DNA follows: TGTGCCAGCAGTTATCGCCCACACCGCACAGATACGCAGTATTTT. Translated: CASSYRPHRTDTQYF.

The chain links TRBV2 to TRBJ1-1; 9 bases agree with TRBD1. This CDR3 has 14 amino acids. With 7 bases clipped from V and 3 bases from J, the junction kept 6 bases outside the gene matches. The germline CDR1 and CDR2 sequences are SNHLY and FYNNEI. The chain's CDR3 is CASTAQGADTEAFF. The CDR3 DNA reads TGTGCCAGCACTGCACAGGGGGCGGACACTGAAGCTTTCTTT.

V gene TRBV9 combines with J gene TRBJ1-1; D remains ambiguous. CDR3 length: 16 amino acids. The ends were cut back, 0 bases at V and 0 bases at J, with 12 bases in the middle. Germline lookup yields CDR1 SGDLS and CDR2 YYNGEE. This CDR3 reads CASSVDQDFMNTEAFF. The CDR3 bases are TGTGCCAGCAGCGTAGATCAGGACTTCATGAACACTGAAGCTTTCTTT. The full variable domain, rest sourced from reference TRBV9 and TRBJ1-1, is DSGVTQTPKHLITATGQRVTLRCSPRSGDLSVYWYQQSLDQGLQFLIQYYNGEERAKGNILERFSAQQFPDLHSELNLSSLELGDSALYFCASSVDQDFMNTEAFFGQGTRLTVV.

The chain has TRBV5-3 and TRBJ2-5, with 7 bases identical to TRBD1. TRBV5-3 is an ORF, with its function uncertain. V shed 0 bases and J 2 bases; nucleotides not matched to a gene: 7. The length of the CDR3 is 16 residues. CDR3 in DNA: TGTGCCAGAAGCTTGGCTCCAAGGGGGCTTCAAGAGACCCAGTACTTC. This translates into CARSLAPRGLQETQYF.

The J gene is TRBJ2-7, the V gene TRBV6-5; weak D call: TRBD1 (6 bases). CDR3 size: 15 residues. Trimming removed 7 bases from V and 0 bases from J, with 16 bases in between. Germline CDR1 and CDR2: MNHEY and SVGAGI. The CDR3 sequence: CASNHVTDSSYEQYF. CDR3 nucleotide sequence: TGTGCCAGCAACCATGTTACGGACAGCTCCTACGAGCAGTACTTC.

CDR3 coding DNA: TGTGCCAGCAGCTTAGAGTCCACTAACAATGAGCAGTTCTTC. Translating gives CASSLESTNNEQFF. V and J are TRBV7-2 and TRBJ2-1; D not resolved. The CDR3 is 14 amino acids. V dropped 1 base and J dropped 5 bases, with 9 bases sitting between them. Germline-derived CDR1 and CDR2 are SGHTA and FQGNSA.

This chain connects TRBV6-5 to TRBJ1-6; 7 nucleotides line up with TRBD1. V dropped 5 bases and J dropped 11; count of bases not matched to a gene: 9. The CDR3 has 14 amino acids. Germline values: CDR1 MNHEY, CDR2 SVGAGI. The CDR3, as DNA: TGTGCCAGCAGTCGCAAGACAGGGTCCCCACCCCTCCACTTT. It codes for CASSRKTGSPPLHF.

The chain recombines TRBV27 with TRBJ2-7; 13 nucleotides line up with TRBD2. J was trimmed by 2 bases and V by 0 bases; bases with no gene match: 7. Germline V gives CDR1 MNHEY, CDR2 SMNVEV (reference sequence). The CDR3 has 18 amino acids. Here the CDR3 reads CASSLSWTSGGRAYEQYF. For the CDR3, the DNA is TGTGCCAGCAGTTTATCTTGGACTAGCGGGGGCCGTGCCTACGAGCAGTACTTC.

CDR3 loop: CASSLLPGQLYEQYF. CDR3 sequence (DNA): TGTGCCAGCAGCCTTTTACCGGGACAGCTATACGAGCAGTACTTC. This rearrangement joins TRBV14 to TRBJ2-7; 7 nucleotides match TRBD1. Per germline, CDR1 SGHDN and CDR2 FVKESK. CDR3 length equals 15 residues. Trimming cost V 4 bases and J 4 bases; bases outside gene matches: 10.

This chain joins TRBV14 and TRBJ2-2, with 7 nucleotides matching TRBD1. CDR1 and CDR2 from the germline V gene are SGHDN and FVKESK. The V segment lost 4 bases and the J segment 1 base; nucleotides outside the gene matches: 6. The CDR3 spans 16 residues. The CDR3 reads CASSRTGVRNTGELFF. The CDR3 coding sequence is TGTGCCAGCAGCCGTACAGGGGTCCGGAACACCGGGGAGCTGTTTTTT.

The V and J genes are TRBV6-1 and TRBJ1-5, with TRBD1 matching 7 bases. CDR3 size: 18 residues. CDR1 MNHNS and CDR2 SASEGT come from the germline V gene. After removal of 0 bases from V and 6 bases from J, the junction contained 14 bases not matched to a gene. CDR3 sequence: CASSEALLGQRGSQPQHF. The CDR3 DNA reads as TGTGCCAGCAGTGAAGCTCTCCTGGGACAGAGGGGTAGTCAGCCCCAGCATTTT.

The chain has TRBV7-2 and TRBJ1-1; no clear D gene. CDR1 SGHTA and CDR2 FQGNSA come from the germline V gene. V lost 0 bases and J lost 5, with 7 bases in between. This CDR3 has 13 residues. The CDR3 is CASSLAEGTEAFF. The CDR3 DNA follows: TGTGCCAGCAGCTTAGCCGAGGGAACTGAAGCTTTCTTT.

The chain joins TRBV28 to TRBJ1-4; TRBD1 agrees at 7 bases. This CDR3 is 15 amino acids long. The trim removed 5 bases at V and 5 bases at J, leaving 8 bases unmatched. CDR1 is MDHEN, CDR2 SYDVKM, per germline. The DNA of the CDR3 is TGTGCCAGCAGTCCCGGCGGGACAGTGAATGAAAAACTGTTTTTT. It yields the protein CASSPGGTVNEKLFF. The variable domain in full, with the rest retrieved from reference TRBV28 and TRBJ1-4, is DVKVTQSSRYLVKRTGEKVFLECVQDMDHENMFWYRQDPGLGLRLIYFSYDVKMKEKGDIPEGYSVSREKKERFSLILESASTNQTSMYLCASSPGGTVNEKLFFGSGTQLSVL.

The V gene is TRBV7-6, the J gene TRBJ2-7; 7 nucleotides line up with TRBD2. Germline V gene lookup returns CDR1 SGHVS and CDR2 FNYEAQ. The CDR3 extends over 13 amino acids. J was trimmed by 7 bases and V by 5 bases; bases with no gene match: 8. The CDR3 here is CASSQRPGREQYF. The DNA of the CDR3 is TGTGCCAGCAGCCAAAGACCCGGGAGGGAGCAGTACTTC.

The V call is TRBV5-4, the J call TRBJ1-1; D gene unclear. CDR3 size: 15 residues. Germline V lookup: CDR1 SGHNT, CDR2 YYREEE (reference sequence). Trimming cost V 0 bases and J 5 bases, with 14 bases left between them. The CDR3 loop is CASSLARGENTEAFF. The CDR3 DNA reads TGTGCCAGCAGCTTGGCCCGGGGAGAGAATACTGAAGCTTTCTTT.

This clone was observed a handful of times. V and J are TRBV19 and TRBJ1-5; TRBD1 matches at 8 bases. Germline CDR1 and CDR2: LNHDA and SQIVND (reference sequence). The CDR3 extends over 15 amino acids. The ends lost 2 bases at V and 1 base at J; junction bases unmatched: 1. The CDR3, as DNA: TGTGCCAGTAGTATATCAGGGGGCAGCAATCAGCCCCAGCATTTT. This sequence encodes CASSISGGSNQPQHF.

The V and J genes are TRBV10-3 and TRBJ2-4; TRBD1 matches 10 bases. With V trimmed by 6 bases and J by 7 bases, 3 bases remained unmatched. The CDR3 has 13 amino acids. Germline-derived CDR1 and CDR2 are ENHRY and SYGVKD. The CDR3 spells CAIRGTGANIQYF. CDR3 nucleotides: TGTGCCATCAGGGGGACAGGGGCGAACATTCAGTACTTC.

This chain uses TRBV7-3 with TRBJ2-7, with 9 bases aligning to TRBD1. Trimming at V came to 5 bases and at J to 3 bases, leaving 5 bases not matched to a gene. The CDR3 sequence is 14 residues long. Germline V gene lookup returns CDR1 SGHTA and CDR2 FQGTGA. CDR3 protein: CASSRTGESYEQYF. The CDR3 DNA reads TGTGCCAGCAGCCGGACAGGGGAGAGCTACGAGCAGTACTTC.

This chain links TRBV10-3 with TRBJ2-7, with 7 nucleotides matching TRBD1. CDR1 ENHRY and CDR2 SYGVKD come from the germline V gene. V dropped 6 bases and J dropped 6; count of bases not matched to a gene: 8. The CDR3 is 13 amino acids. The CDR3: CAISPGQLVEQYF. The CDR3 coding sequence is TGTGCCATCAGCCCGGGACAGCTGGTCGAGCAGTACTTC.